The 18 T cell receptor beta chains below come from one sample, sequenced in a study of OX40 agonist ivuxolimab in advanced cancers. The table came from immunoSEQ multiplex PCR; TCRdb's copy has only in-frame clones and leaves some out. The sample has more than 65,000 clones; about 85% are singletons. The starting material was CD4+ or CD8+ T cells sorted from blood, obtained in a trial of the OX40 agonist ivuxolimab. Receptors originate from an adult with an advanced solid tumor such as melanoma, head and neck, liver or kidney cancer.

This sequence joins TRBV7-9 and TRBJ2-1; D remains ambiguous. Germline V gene data show CDR1 as SEHNR and CDR2 as FQNEAQ (reference sequence). The ends were cut back, 1 base at V and 4 bases at J, with 11 bases in the middle. The CDR3 is made up of 15 amino acids. CDR3: CASSLEGQVYNEQFF. The DNA of the CDR3 is TGTGCCAGCAGCTTAGAAGGTCAGGTTTACAATGAGCAGTTCTTC.

This rearrangement joins TRBV7-2 to TRBJ2-4; TRBD1 matches at 9 bases. The CDR3 is made up of 16 amino acids. Per the germline V gene, CDR1 is SGHTA and CDR2 is FQGNSA. V gave up 1 base and J gave up 8 bases; unmatched junction bases: 9. CDR3 DNA: TGTGCCAGCAGCTTAGGTGGACAGGGGTTGGGTTACATTCAGTACTTC. The encoded protein is CASSLGGQGLGYIQYF.

This sequence joins TRBV10-3 and TRBJ2-7; 7 nucleotides align to TRBD1. The CDR3 is 11 amino acids. The V gene's germline CDR1 is ENHRY and CDR2 SYGVKD. Germline trimming cut 9 bases from V and 5 bases from J; bases unmatched to any gene: 4. DNA of the CDR3: TGTGCCATACGCACAGGGGACGAGCAGTACTTC. The encoded protein is CAIRTGDEQYF.

This clone turned up a few times. V and J are TRBV2 and TRBJ1-2, with D unclear. Per germline, CDR1 SNHLY and CDR2 FYNNEI. V gave up 8 bases and J gave up 7 bases, with 17 bases separating them. This CDR3 is built from 13 residues. The CDR3 sequence: CASSGINGGGYTF. As DNA, the CDR3 is TGTGCCAGCTCGGGCATTAACGGCGGTGGCTACACCTTC.

J is TRBJ2-7 and V is TRBV7-2, with TRBD2 identical over 7 bases. The CDR3 is 14 residues long. The germline gives CDR1 SGHTA, CDR2 FQGNSA. V trimming: 1 base; J trimming: 3 bases; junction bases outside the gene matches: 3. CDR3 loop: CASSLGGGIYEQYF. The CDR3 coding sequence is TGTGCCAGCAGCTTAGGGGGGGGGATCTACGAGCAGTACTTC.

The rearrangement joins TRBV19 to TRBJ1-1, with 7 bases matching TRBD1. The trim removed 0 bases at V and 1 base at J, leaving 17 bases unmatched. The CDR3 extends over 20 amino acids. Germline assignment: CDR1 LNHDA and CDR2 SQIVND (reference sequence). The CDR3 sequence: CASSIDLGNRGRLGNTEAFF. In DNA, the CDR3 is TGTGCCAGTAGTATAGATCTGGGAAACAGGGGTCGCCTAGGGAACACTGAAGCTTTCTTT.

This rearrangement joins TRBV5-1 to TRBJ2-2; D call uncertain. The CDR3 is made up of 13 amino acids. The germline CDR1 and CDR2 sequences are SGHRS and YFSETQ. The V gene lost 2 bases and the J gene lost 7 bases, with 9 bases spanning the gap. CDR3 residues: CASSFTSFGELFF. The CDR3 DNA reads as TGCGCCAGCAGCTTTACGAGTTTCGGGGAGCTGTTTTTT.

The chain carries TRBV14 and TRBJ2-3, with a weak D call TRBD2 (5 bases). This CDR3 spans 15 amino acids. Trimming took 6 bases from V and 0 from J, leaving 13 bases between them. Germline CDR1 is SGHDN and CDR2 is FVKESK. The CDR3 nucleotides are TGTGCCAGCAGTCGGACTTCTACTAGCACAGATACGCAGTATTTT. Translating gives CASSRTSTSTDTQYF.

The chain is built from TRBV6-1 and TRBJ2-3, with 13 nucleotides matching TRBD2. The junction had 13 bases not matched to a gene; V was cut back by 1 base and J by 0 bases. There are 21 residues in the CDR3. Germline-derived CDR1 and CDR2 are MNHNS and SASEGT. The CDR3 DNA reads as TGTGCCAGCAGTGAAGAGGTGACTAGCGGGAGGTCCGTCTATAGCACAGATACGCAGTATTTT. Protein sequence: CASSEEVTSGRSVYSTDTQYF.

The chain carries TRBV10-2 and TRBJ1-5; a weak D match, TRBD1 (6 bases). The CDR3 has 16 amino acids. Trimming cost V 2 bases and J 1 base, with 12 bases left between them. CDR1 WSHSY and CDR2 SAAADI come from the germline V gene. CDR3 DNA: TGCGCCAGCAGTGAGGAATACAGGGAAAGCAATCAGCCCCAGCATTTT. Its protein is CASSEEYRESNQPQHF.

The CDR3 protein is CASSLWEPSNQPQHF. The CDR3, as DNA: TGTGCCAGCAGTTTATGGGAGCCGTCCAATCAGCCCCAGCATTTT. The J gene is TRBJ1-5, the V gene TRBV28; D gene ambiguous. V dropped 0 bases and J dropped 3 bases, with 9 bases sitting between them. CDR3 length: 15 residues. CDR1 is MDHEN, CDR2 SYDVKM, per germline.

The V call is TRBV5-6, the J call TRBJ1-6; D not certain. CDR1 is SGHDT and CDR2 is YYEEEE in the germline V gene. Trimming removed 2 bases from V and 7 bases from J, with 7 bases in between. The CDR3 covers 13 residues. CDR3 sequence reads: CASSLKGNSPLHF. For the CDR3, the DNA is TGTGCCAGCAGCTTAAAGGGAAATTCACCCCTCCACTTT.

The genes are TRBV5-8 and TRBJ1-2, with TRBD1 matching 7 bases. V shed 0 bases and J 5 bases; nucleotides not matched to a gene: 7. CDR1 is SGHTS, CDR2 YDEGEE, per germline. The CDR3 sequence is 15 residues long. In nucleotides, the CDR3 is TGTGCCAGCAGCTTGGGATTATACAGGGGATATGGCTACACCTTC. Its translation is CASSLGLYRGYGYTF.

This rearrangement joins TRBV4-2 to TRBJ2-2; 8 nucleotides align to TRBD2. The length of the CDR3 is 17 residues. CDR1 and CDR2 from the germline V gene are LGHNA and YNFKEQ. After removal of 7 bases from V and 4 bases from J, the junction contained 14 bases not matched to a gene. CDR3 protein: CASTPGGGNGVTGELFF. The CDR3 DNA reads TGTGCCAGCACCCCCGGCGGGGGGAACGGTGTCACCGGGGAGCTGTTTTTT.

The CDR3 DNA follows: TGTGCCAGCTCACCAAGAGACACCGAGCAGTACTTC. It codes for CASSPRDTEQYF. The rearrangement uses TRBV18 and TRBJ2-7, with no clear D. The CDR3 has 12 amino acids. Germline CDR1 KGHSH, CDR2 LQKENI. With 2 bases removed from V and 6 bases from J, the gap between germline ends came to 8 bases.

This chain links TRBV5-1 with TRBJ1-1; TRBD1 might be the D (5 bases). The CDR3 spans 14 residues. Per germline, CDR1 SGHRS and CDR2 YFSETQ. The germline V and J ends were trimmed by 0 bases and 4 bases, with 10 bases remaining between them. Here the CDR3 DNA reads TGCGCCAGCAGCTTGGTAGCAGGGAGCACTGAAGCTTTCTTT. The encoded protein is CASSLVAGSTEAFF.

The V and J genes are TRBV11-2 and TRBJ2-2; TRBD2 is a possible D gene (6 bases). V lost 2 bases, J lost 6 bases, and 10 bases lay in between. This CDR3 comprises 14 residues. Germline lookup yields CDR1 SGHAT and CDR2 FQNNGV. The CDR3 nucleotides read TGTGCCAGCAGCTTATGGAGGGCCGCCGGGGAGCTGTTTTTT. This gives the protein CASSLWRAAGELFF.

V gene TRBV5-5 combines with J gene TRBJ2-2; weak D call: TRBD1 (8 bases). Trimming removed 4 bases from V and 5 bases from J, with 18 bases in between. The CDR3 consists of 16 residues. Germline V gene lookup returns CDR1 SGHKS and CDR2 YYEKEE (reference sequence). DNA for the CDR3: TGTGCCAGCAGCCAGGGGGCGGGAGAAATTACCGGGGAGCTGTTTTTT. It yields the protein CASSQGAGEITGELFF.